This T cell receptor (beta chain) was retrieved from a study of post-analysis software for immune sequencing data. At the level of the study: Courses of disease covered relapsing-remitting, secondary progressive and progressive-relapsing multiple sclerosis. Whole-study results and caveats: F-measure co-clustering was strong for batch-matched samples. Versus controls, multiple sclerosis patients showed significantly lower diversity (normalized Chao1).

Comment on this clonotype: The target antigen is unknown.

Presence of unique molecular identifiers characterized the TCR beta cDNA libraries. TCRdb processed the PCR reads anew with MiXCR; each CDR3 protein has one entry. The data contain roughly 600,000 distinct CDR3 sequences, 44% of them singletons. The source is a girl aged 5-17 years with multiple sclerosis. The material sequenced was blood.

CDR3 in amino acids: CASSRRTSGGTLAKNIQYF. CDR3 sequence (DNA): TGTGCCAGCAGCCGGAGGACTAGCGGGGGGACGCTAGCCAAAAACATTCAGTACTTC. The gene calls are TRBV5-6 and TRBJ2-4; 14 nucleotides agree with TRBD2. CDR1 SGHDT and CDR2 YYEEEE come from the germline V gene. V lost 4 bases to trimming and J lost 0 bases; unmatched junction nucleotides: 9. This CDR3 has 19 residues.